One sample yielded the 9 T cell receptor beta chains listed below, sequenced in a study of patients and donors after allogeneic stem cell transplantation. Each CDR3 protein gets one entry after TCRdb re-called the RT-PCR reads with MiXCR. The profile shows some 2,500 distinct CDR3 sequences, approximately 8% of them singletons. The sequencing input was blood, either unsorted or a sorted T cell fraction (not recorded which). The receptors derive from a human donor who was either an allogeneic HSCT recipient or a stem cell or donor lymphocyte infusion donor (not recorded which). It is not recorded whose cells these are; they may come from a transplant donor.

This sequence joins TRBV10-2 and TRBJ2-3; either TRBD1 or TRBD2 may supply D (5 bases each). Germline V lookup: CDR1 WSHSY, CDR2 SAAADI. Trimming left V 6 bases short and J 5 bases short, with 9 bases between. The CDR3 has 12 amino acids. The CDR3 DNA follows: TGCGCCAGCAGCCCTGGGGGAGATACGCAGTATTTT. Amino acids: CASSPGGDTQYF.

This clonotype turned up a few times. The CDR3 reads CSASLRDEQFF. The CDR3 DNA follows: TGCAGTGCTAGTTTGCGGGATGAGCAGTTCTTC. The chain links TRBV20-1 to TRBJ2-1; possibly TRBD2 for D (5 bases). Per the germline V gene, CDR1 is DFQATT and CDR2 is SNEGSKA (reference sequence). V was trimmed by 3 bases and J by 8 bases, leaving 8 bases between them. CDR3 size: 11 residues.

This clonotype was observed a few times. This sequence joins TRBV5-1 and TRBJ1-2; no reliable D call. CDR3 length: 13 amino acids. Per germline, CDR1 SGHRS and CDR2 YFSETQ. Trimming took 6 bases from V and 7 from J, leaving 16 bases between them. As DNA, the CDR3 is TGCGCCAGCAAACCAGCCAGATCCTTTGGCTACACCTTC. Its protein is CASKPARSFGYTF.

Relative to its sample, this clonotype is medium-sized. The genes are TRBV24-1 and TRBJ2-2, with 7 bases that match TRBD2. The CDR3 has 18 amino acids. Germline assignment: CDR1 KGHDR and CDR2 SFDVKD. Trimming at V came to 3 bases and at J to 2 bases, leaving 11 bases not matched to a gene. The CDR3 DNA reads TGTGCCACCAGTGATCCCCCTAGCGGACGCTTAAACACCGGGGAGCTGTTTTTT. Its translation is CATSDPPSGRLNTGELFF.

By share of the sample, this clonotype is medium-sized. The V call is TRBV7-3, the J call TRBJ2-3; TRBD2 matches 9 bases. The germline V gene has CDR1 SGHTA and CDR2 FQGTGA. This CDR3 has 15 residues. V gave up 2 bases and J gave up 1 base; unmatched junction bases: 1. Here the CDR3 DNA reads TGTGCCAGCAGCTTAGGACTAGCGCGCACAGATACGCAGTATTTT. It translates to CASSLGLARTDTQYF.

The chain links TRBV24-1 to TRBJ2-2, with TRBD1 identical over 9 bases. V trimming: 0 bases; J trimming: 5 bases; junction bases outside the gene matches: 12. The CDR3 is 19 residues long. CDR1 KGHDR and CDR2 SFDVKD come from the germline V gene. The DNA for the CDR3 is TGTGCCACCAGTGATTTGAAACCCGGGACAGGGTTACAGACCGGGGAGCTGTTTTTT. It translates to CATSDLKPGTGLQTGELFF.

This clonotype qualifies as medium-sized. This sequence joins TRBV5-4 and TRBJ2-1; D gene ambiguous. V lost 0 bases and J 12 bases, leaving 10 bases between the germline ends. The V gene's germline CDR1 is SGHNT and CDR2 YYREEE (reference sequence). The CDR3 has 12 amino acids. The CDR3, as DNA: TGTGCCAGCAGCTTGGCCGGGCGACCGCAGTTCTTC. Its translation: CASSLAGRPQFF.

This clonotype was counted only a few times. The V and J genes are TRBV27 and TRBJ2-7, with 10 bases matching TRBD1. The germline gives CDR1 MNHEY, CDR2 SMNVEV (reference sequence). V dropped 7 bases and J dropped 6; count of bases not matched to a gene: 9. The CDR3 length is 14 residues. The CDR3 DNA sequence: TGTGCCAGCACCCCGACAGGGGGCTCGGGCGAGCAGTACTTC. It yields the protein CASTPTGGSGEQYF.

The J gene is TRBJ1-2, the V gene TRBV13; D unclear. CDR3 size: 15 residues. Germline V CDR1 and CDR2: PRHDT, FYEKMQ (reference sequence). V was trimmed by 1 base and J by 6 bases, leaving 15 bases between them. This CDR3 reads CASSLVLLESHGYTF. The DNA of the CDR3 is TGTGCCAGCAGCTTAGTCCTATTGGAGTCCCATGGCTACACCTTC.